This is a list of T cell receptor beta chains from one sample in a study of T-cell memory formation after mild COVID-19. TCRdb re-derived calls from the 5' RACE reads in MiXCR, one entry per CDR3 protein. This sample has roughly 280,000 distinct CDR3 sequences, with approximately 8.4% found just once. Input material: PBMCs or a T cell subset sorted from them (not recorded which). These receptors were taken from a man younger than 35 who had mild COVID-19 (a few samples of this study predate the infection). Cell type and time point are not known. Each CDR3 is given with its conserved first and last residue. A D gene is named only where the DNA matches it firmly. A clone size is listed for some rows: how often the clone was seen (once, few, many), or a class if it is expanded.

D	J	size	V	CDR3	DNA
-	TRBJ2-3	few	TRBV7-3	CASSSSRADTQYF	TGTGCCAGCAGCTCATCCAGGGCAGATACGCAGTATTTT
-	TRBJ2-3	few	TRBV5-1	CASSLTTREGTDTQYF	TGCGCCAGCAGCTTGACCACCAGGGAAGGTACGGATACGCAGTATTTT
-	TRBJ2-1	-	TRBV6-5	CASSYSILNSYNEQFF	TGTGCCAGCAGTTACTCGATCCTGAACTCCTACAATGAGCAGTTCTTC
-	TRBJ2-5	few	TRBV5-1	CASSPAIQETQYF	TGCGCCAGCAGCCCGGCCATTCAAGAGACCCAGTACTTC
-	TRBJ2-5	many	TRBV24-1	CATSDRGGAETQYF	TGTGCCACCAGTGATCGTGGGGGCGCGGAGACCCAGTACTTC
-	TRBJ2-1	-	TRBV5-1	CASSMGRSGNEQFF	TGCGCCAGCAGCATGGGACGGTCAGGCAATGAGCAGTTCTTC
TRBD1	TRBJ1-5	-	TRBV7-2	CASRPDRFSNQPQHF	TGTGCCAGCAGACCGGACAGGTTTAGCAATCAGCCCCAGCATTTT
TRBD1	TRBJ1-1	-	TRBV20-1	CSALKGAGDTEAFF	TGCAGTGCTTTGAAGGGGGCCGGGGACACTGAAGCTTTCTTT
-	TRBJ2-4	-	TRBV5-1	CASRPVGVAKNIQYF	TGCGCCAGCAGGCCGGTGGGGGTAGCCAAAAACATTCAGTACTTC
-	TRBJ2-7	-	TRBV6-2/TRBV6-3	CASSMSGGNPHEQYF	TGTGCCAGCAGCATGAGTGGGGGGAACCCTCACGAGCAGTACTTC
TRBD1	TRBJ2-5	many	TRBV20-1	CSGCGTGEETQYF	TGCAGTGGATGCGGGACAGGGGAAGAGACCCAGTACTTC
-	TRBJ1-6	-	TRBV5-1	CASSLDGATYNSPLHF	TGCGCCAGCAGCTTGGATGGAGCTACCTATAATTCACCCCTCCACTTT
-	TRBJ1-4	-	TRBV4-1	CASSQAGNEKLFF	TGCGCCAGCAGCCAGGCGGGTAATGAAAAACTGTTTTTT
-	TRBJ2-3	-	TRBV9	CASSVAGVGDTQYF	TGTGCCAGCAGCGTAGCAGGCGTCGGAGATACGCAGTATTTT
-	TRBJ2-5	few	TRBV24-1	CATSDPLQETQYF	TGTGCCACCAGTGACCCACTCCAGGAGACCCAGTACTTC
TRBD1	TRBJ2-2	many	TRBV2	CASKGQGASGELFF	TGTGCCAGCAAGGGTCAGGGGGCCTCCGGGGAGCTGTTTTTT
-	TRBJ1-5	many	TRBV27	CASSLWYSRQPQHF	TGTGCCAGCAGTTTATGGTACAGTCGTCAGCCCCAGCATTTT
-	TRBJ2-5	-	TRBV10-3	CAISESGGARTQYF	TGTGCCATCAGTGAGTCGGGGGGCGCTCGGACCCAGTACTTC
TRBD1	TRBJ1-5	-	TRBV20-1	CSAPYRGGNQPQHF	TGCAGTGCTCCCTACAGGGGTGGCAATCAGCCCCAGCATTTT
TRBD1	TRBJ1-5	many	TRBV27	CASSLVGTASNQPQHF	TGTGCCAGCAGTTTAGTTGGGACAGCCAGCAATCAGCCCCAGCATTTT
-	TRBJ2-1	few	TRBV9	CASSGTNNEQFF	TGTGCCAGCAGCGGGACGAACAATGAGCAGTTCTTC
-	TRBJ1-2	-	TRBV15	CATSSGWAGVGYTF	TGTGCCACCAGCAGCGGATGGGCAGGGGTAGGCTACACCTTC